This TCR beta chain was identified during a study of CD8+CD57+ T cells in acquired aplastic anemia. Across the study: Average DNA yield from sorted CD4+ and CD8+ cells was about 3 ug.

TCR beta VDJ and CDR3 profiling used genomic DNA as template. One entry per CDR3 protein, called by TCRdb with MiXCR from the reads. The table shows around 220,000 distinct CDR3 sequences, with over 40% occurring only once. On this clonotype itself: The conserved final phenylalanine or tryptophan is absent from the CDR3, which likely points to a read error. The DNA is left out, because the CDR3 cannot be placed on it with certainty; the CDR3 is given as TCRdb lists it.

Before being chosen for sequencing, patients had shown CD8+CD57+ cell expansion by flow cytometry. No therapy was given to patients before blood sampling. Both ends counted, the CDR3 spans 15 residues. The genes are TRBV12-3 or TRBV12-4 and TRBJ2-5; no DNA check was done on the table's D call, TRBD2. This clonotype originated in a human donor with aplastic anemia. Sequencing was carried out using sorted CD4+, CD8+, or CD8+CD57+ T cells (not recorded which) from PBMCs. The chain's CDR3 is CASSLSGDYGYTFGS.